These 27 T cell receptor beta chains came from one sample sequenced in a study of cytomegalovirus exposure and HLA in healthy donors. Use of 60 Vbeta and 13 Jbeta primers characterized the PCR. Method: immunoSEQ multiplex PCR; TCRdb's copy keeps in-frame clones and lacks some. The data show 80,000 or so clones, about 60% seen once. Sequencing was done on a sample of PBMCs. These receptors were obtained from a man aged 25-45 years in good health and CMV-seropositive.

With regard to this clone: Other DNA sequences in this sample translate to the same CDR3. This rearrangement joins TRBV9 to TRBJ2-3; 10 nucleotides agree with TRBD2. J gave up 2 bases and V 0 bases, and 3 bases lay outside the gene matches. Germline CDR1 reads SGDLS; CDR2 reads YYNGEE. The CDR3 extends over 16 amino acids. The CDR3 sequence: CASSVASGGFTDTQYF. In nucleotides, the CDR3 is TGTGCCAGCAGCGTAGCTAGCGGGGGATTCACAGATACGCAGTATTTT. Supplemented by reference TRBV9 and TRBJ2-3, the full variable domain reads DSGVTQTPKHLITATGQRVTLRCSPRSGDLSVYWYQQSLDQGLQFLIQYYNGEERAKGNILERFSAQQFPDLHSELNLSSLELGDSALYFCASSVASGGFTDTQYFGPGTRLTVL.

This clone turned up a few times. This chain uses TRBV30 with TRBJ1-1, with D unclear. This CDR3 region has 11 residues. Germline assignment: CDR1 GTSNPN and CDR2 SVGIG (reference sequence). The CDR3 protein is CARRVYTEAFF. The CDR3 nucleotides are TGTGCTAGAAGAGTTTACACTGAAGCTTTCTTT.

This clone appeared a few times. V usage is TRBV19 and J usage is TRBJ1-1, with 7 bases lining up with TRBD1. CDR3 length equals 15 residues. Germline trimming cut 7 bases from V and 1 base from J; bases unmatched to any gene: 9. CDR1 is LNHDA and CDR2 is SQIVND in the germline V gene (reference sequence). The CDR3 region is CASTPEGTANTEAFF. The CDR3 nucleotides read TGTGCCAGTACCCCTGAGGGGACAGCGAACACTGAAGCTTTCTTT.

This clone was detected a few times. The chain's CDR3 is CASSEGQGESEAFF. CDR3 coding DNA: TGTGCCAGCAGTGAGGGACAGGGTGAGTCTGAAGCTTTCTTT. V gene TRBV6-1 combines with J gene TRBJ1-1; 9 nucleotides align to TRBD1. Germline CDR1 is MNHNS and CDR2 is SASEGT. CDR3 length: 14 residues. The ends lost 3 bases at V and 6 bases at J; junction bases unmatched: 5.

This clone was detected only once. The J gene is TRBJ2-1, the V gene TRBV7-6, with a weak D call TRBD2 (6 bases). The V and J ends lost 1 base and 6 bases respectively, with 16 bases between them. The CDR3 length is 16 residues. Germline lookup yields CDR1 SGHVS and CDR2 FNYEAQ. CDR3 nucleotide sequence: TGTGCCAGCAGCTTAGGCGTTGCGGGATCCGCCAATGAGCAGTTCTTC. Its translation is CASSLGVAGSANEQFF.

A few counts support this clone. The V and J genes are TRBV30 and TRBJ2-1; 9 nucleotides agree with TRBD1. This CDR3 contains 16 residues. Germline lookup yields CDR1 GTSNPN and CDR2 SVGIG (reference sequence). V lost 0 bases and J lost 7; bases outside the gene matches: 10. CDR3 DNA sequence: TGTGCCTGGAGTGTACTGGGACAGGGCTCTCCAAATGAGCAGTTCTTC. Encoded protein: CAWSVLGQGSPNEQFF.

The sample holds a few counts of this clone. The V and J genes are TRBV4-3 and TRBJ2-5; maybe TRBD1 (6 bases). Trimming took off 0 bases at V and 1 base at J, with 12 bases between the two ends. The CDR3 runs to 16 residues. Looked up from germline, CDR1 is LGHNA and CDR2 is YSLEER. DNA for the CDR3: TGCGCCAGCAGCCAAGATATGGGACACCGCCAAGAGACCCAGTACTTC. It is translated as CASSQDMGHRQETQYF.

This clone has more than one count but fewer than ten. This chain uses TRBV23-1 with TRBJ2-7; D not certain. TRBV23-1 is known as an ORF, though its function is uncertain. Trimming shortened V by 0 bases and J by 5 bases, and 11 bases separated the two germline ends. The CDR3 covers 14 residues. Here the CDR3 reads CASSQSRGSNEQYF. The DNA for the CDR3 is TGCGCCAGCAGTCAATCGAGAGGTTCCAACGAGCAGTACTTC.

This chain joins TRBV7-9 and TRBJ2-1; D might be TRBD2 (6 bases). The CDR3 consists of 13 residues. Trimming cost V 2 bases and J 7 bases, with 9 bases left between them. Germline V gene sequence: CDR1 SEHNR, CDR2 FQNEAQ (reference sequence). The CDR3 spells CASSLSGGNEQFF. The CDR3 region has the DNA TGTGCCAGCAGCTTATCAGGAGGGAATGAGCAGTTCTTC.

This clone was seen a handful of times. The chain carries TRBV7-3 and TRBJ2-2, with 8 bases identical to TRBD1. This CDR3 has 13 residues. Unmatched junction bases numbered 3, after V lost 5 bases and J lost 7 bases. Germline loops: CDR1 SGHTA, CDR2 FQGTGA. The CDR3 DNA follows: TGTGCCAGCAGCGCGACAGGGGACGGGGAGCTGTTTTTT. Amino acids: CASSATGDGELFF. The full variable domain, its missing parts supplied by reference TRBV7-3 and TRBJ2-2, is GAGVSQTPSNKVTEKGKYVELRCDPISGHTALYWYRQSLGQGPEFLIYFQGTGAADDSGLPNDRFFAVRPEGSVSTLKIQRTERGDSAVYLCASSATGDGELFFGEGSRLTVL.

This chain connects TRBV6-5 to TRBJ2-5, with 8 bases that match TRBD1. The germline V gene has CDR1 MNHEY and CDR2 SVGAGI. This CDR3 spans 13 amino acids. Trimming removed 8 bases from V and 5 bases from J; junction bases left unmatched: 7. The CDR3 protein is CASAGGEVETQYF. CDR3 coding DNA: TGTGCCAGCGCAGGGGGCGAGGTGGAGACCCAGTACTTC.

This chain connects TRBV7-6 to TRBJ1-3; the D is unclear. The CDR3 totals 15 residues. The V end was cut by 4 bases, the J end by 4 bases, with 14 bases between. Germline V lookup: CDR1 SGHVS, CDR2 FNYEAQ. This CDR3 is CASSSDKAMGNTIYF. The CDR3 region has the DNA TGTGCCAGCAGCTCCGACAAGGCAATGGGAAACACCATATATTTT.

Only a few counts were recorded for this clone. The chain joins TRBV19 to TRBJ2-3; 7 bases map to TRBD2. The CDR3 covers 17 residues. With V trimmed by 6 bases and J by 5 bases, 17 bases remained unmatched. Germline loops: CDR1 LNHDA, CDR2 SQIVND (reference sequence). The CDR3 reads CASSTKGSGYGGDTQYF. The CDR3 DNA sequence: TGTGCCAGTAGCACCAAGGGTAGCGGGTATGGAGGAGATACGCAGTATTTT.

The chain carries TRBV18 and TRBJ2-2; 8 bases align to TRBD2. With V trimmed by 2 bases and J by 1 base, 3 bases remained unmatched. Germline V gene lookup returns CDR1 KGHSH and CDR2 LQKENI. CDR3 size: 16 residues. The CDR3, as DNA: TGTGCCAGCTCACCAACCCTAGCGGGGAACACCGGGGAGCTGTTTTTT. Residues: CASSPTLAGNTGELFF.

V and J are TRBV5-8 and TRBJ2-7, with D tentatively TRBD2 (6 bases). The V end was cut by 3 bases, the J end by 6 bases, with 16 bases between. Germline assignment: CDR1 SGHTS and CDR2 YDEGEE. This CDR3 comprises 14 residues. CDR3: CASSYRSGTSEQYF. In DNA, the CDR3 is TGTGCCAGCAGCTACAGGTCCGGGACTTCCGAGCAGTACTTC.

This chain joins TRBV19 and TRBJ2-7; D is unresolved. This CDR3 contains 13 residues. Per the germline V gene, CDR1 is LNHDA and CDR2 is SQIVND (reference sequence). V shed 6 bases and J shed 3 bases, with 12 bases lying between them. The DNA of the CDR3 is TGTGCCAGTAGCCCTTACTTAAGCTACGAGCAGTACTTC. This gives the protein CASSPYLSYEQYF.

The chain carries TRBV19 and TRBJ2-5; the D is unclear. The CDR3 runs 13 residues. V shed 3 bases and J shed 5 bases, with 10 bases lying between them. The germline V gene has CDR1 LNHDA and CDR2 SQIVND (reference sequence). CDR3 sequence: CASSIRVVETQYF. As DNA, the CDR3 is TGTGCCAGTAGTATTCGGGTAGTTGAGACCCAGTACTTC.

The rearrangement links TRBV18 to TRBJ1-6; D might be TRBD1 (6 bases). The length of the CDR3 is 14 residues. V dropped 4 bases and J dropped 5 bases, with 9 bases sitting between them. Germline CDR1 is KGHSH and CDR2 is LQKENI. This chain's CDR3 is CASSQGGNNSPLHF. In DNA, the CDR3 is TGTGCCAGCTCACAGGGGGGGAATAATTCACCCCTCCACTTT.

The J gene is TRBJ1-1, the V gene TRBV7-9; TRBD1 agrees at 12 bases. Germline V gives CDR1 SEHNR, CDR2 FQNEAQ (reference sequence). The CDR3 has 16 amino acids. Losses at the gene ends were 5 bases for V and 5 bases for J; bases not matched to a gene: 9. The DNA for the CDR3 is TGTGCCAGCAGCACCGGGACAGGGGGCTTGGGGACTGAAGCTTTCTTT. It yields the protein CASSTGTGGLGTEAFF.

This chain joins TRBV5-1 and TRBJ1-3; 7 nucleotides align to TRBD1. Germline CDR1 is SGHRS and CDR2 is YFSETQ. V lost 3 bases, J lost 0 bases, and 3 bases stayed unmatched. The CDR3 extends over 15 amino acids. DNA of the CDR3: TGCGCCAGCAGCTCGGGACAGCTCTCTGGAAACACCATATATTTT. As protein: CASSSGQLSGNTIYF.

The V gene is TRBV19, the J gene TRBJ1-1; maybe TRBD1 (6 bases). V lost 5 bases to trimming and J lost 11 bases, with 24 bases between them. CDR1 and CDR2 (germline): LNHDA, SQIVND (reference sequence). This CDR3 comprises 15 residues. The CDR3 DNA reads as TGTGCCAGTAGTGTAAACAGGGAAAGTATCCGGGATGCTTTCTTT. Translation: CASSVNRESIRDAFF.

This clone has only a few counts. This chain links TRBV29-1 with TRBJ1-2; 9 bases line up with TRBD1. V was clipped by 6 bases and J by 0 bases; unmatched bases: 14. Germline assignment: CDR1 SQVTM and CDR2 ANQGSEA. The length of the CDR3 is 17 residues. The CDR3 sequence is CSVEGQGSPLANYGYTF. DNA for the CDR3: TGCAGCGTGGAGGGACAGGGATCTCCTTTAGCTAACTATGGCTACACCTTC.

This chain links TRBV12-5 with TRBJ1-5, with D unclear. This CDR3 comprises 14 residues. Germline CDR1 is LGHNT and CDR2 is FRNRAP. Trimming pared 1 base from V and 3 bases from J, leaving 7 bases between. The CDR3 is CASGLDLINQPQHF. CDR3 bases: TGTGCTAGTGGTTTGGATCTAATCAATCAGCCCCAGCATTTT.

This clone was recorded a few times. V and J are TRBV27 and TRBJ2-7; D might be TRBD2 (7 bases). CDR1 is MNHEY and CDR2 is SMNVEV in the germline V gene (reference sequence). CDR3 length: 13 amino acids. V was clipped by 0 bases and J by 6 bases, with 9 bases between them. CDR3 amino acids: CASSLSRGGEQYF. Here the CDR3 DNA reads TGTGCCAGCAGTTTATCGAGGGGGGGCGAGCAGTACTTC.

V usage is TRBV6-1 and J usage is TRBJ1-5, with 9 bases matching TRBD1. The germline V gene encodes CDR1 MNHNS and CDR2 SASEGT. V lost 5 bases, J lost 2 bases, and 4 bases stayed unmatched. This CDR3 is 15 amino acids long. CDR3 bases: TGTGCCAGCAGTACAGGGGGCGGCCGCAATCAGCCCCAGCATTTT. The encoded protein is CASSTGGGRNQPQHF.

V usage is TRBV4-1 and J usage is TRBJ1-1, with D possibly being TRBD1 (5 bases). This CDR3 comprises 16 residues. Germline V gives CDR1 MGHRA, CDR2 YSYEKL. V dropped 0 bases and J dropped 1 base, with 12 bases sitting between them. DNA for the CDR3: TGCGCCAGCAGCCAAGAGGGGAGGGGAGGGAACACTGAAGCTTTCTTT. Translated, it gives CASSQEGRGGNTEAFF.

CDR3 region: CASSNRQLANTEAFF. CDR3 in DNA: TGTGCCAGCAGCAACAGACAGTTAGCAAACACTGAAGCTTTCTTT. The chain uses TRBV7-8 and TRBJ1-1; D is perhaps TRBD1 (5 bases). Looked up from germline, CDR1 is SGHVS and CDR2 is FQNEAQ. Deletions cut 5 bases from V and 2 bases from J, with 15 bases between. The CDR3 is made up of 15 amino acids.